This T cell receptor (beta chain) was retrieved from a study of blood T cell repertoires in COVID-19. Germline CDR1 reads WNHNN; CDR2 reads SYGVQD (reference sequence). The V segment lost 8 bases and the J segment 5 bases; nucleotides outside the gene matches: 9. This CDR3 spans 14 amino acids. Authors' methods: From reference gene primer amplification, estimates of nucleated cell counts were derived. Profiling relied on immunoSEQ multiplex PCR, and the TCRdb table lists in-frame clones only, not all of them. For V, J and clone size, that table is used; D and trimming come from the DNA. The sample has over 100,000 clones; roughly 83% are singletons.

The source of this sequence is a woman in her fifties or sixties with acute or convalescent COVID-19. Sequenced sample: peripheral blood. This chain connects TRBV10-1 to TRBJ2-1; 7 positions agree with TRBD1. The CDR3 DNA is TGCGCCAGCGCATCAGGGGGATCTGACAATGAGCAGTTCTTC. It specifies CASASGGSDNEQFF.